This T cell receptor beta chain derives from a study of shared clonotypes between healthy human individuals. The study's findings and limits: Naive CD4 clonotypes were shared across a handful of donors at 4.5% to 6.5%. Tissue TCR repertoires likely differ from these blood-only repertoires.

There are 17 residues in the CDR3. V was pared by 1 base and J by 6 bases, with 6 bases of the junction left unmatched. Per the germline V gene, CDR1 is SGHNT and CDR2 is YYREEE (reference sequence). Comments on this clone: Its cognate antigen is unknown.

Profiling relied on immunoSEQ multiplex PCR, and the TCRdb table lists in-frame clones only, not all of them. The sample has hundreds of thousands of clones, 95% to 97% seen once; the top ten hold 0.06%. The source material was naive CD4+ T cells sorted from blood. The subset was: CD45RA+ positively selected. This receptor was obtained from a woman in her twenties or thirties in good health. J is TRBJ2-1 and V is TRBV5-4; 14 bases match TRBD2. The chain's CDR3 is CASSLRGLAGEGNEQFF. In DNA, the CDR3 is TGTGCCAGCAGCTTGAGGGGACTAGCGGGAGAGGGCAATGAGCAGTTCTTC.